These T cell receptor beta chains were read from a single sample in a study of T cells in localized non-small cell lung cancer. Using immunoSEQ multiplex PCR, the repertoire was profiled, and TCRdb retains in-frame clones only, with some absent. The sample contains tens of thousands of clones, about 89% of which appear only once. The material sequenced was peripheral blood, taken before any cancer treatment. The receptor source for this set is a woman aged 35 to 69 with stage I lung adenocarcinoma. Each CDR3 is given without its conserved first and last residue. The order of the fields is J gene, CDR3 length, V gene, CDR3 protein.

TRBJ2-2,10,TRBV9,ASSPPTGELF
TRBJ2-5,13,TRBV7-9,ASSPLGRRRETQY
TRBJ1-1,11,TRBV18,ASSPTGNTEAF
TRBJ2-7,10,TRBV5-6,ASSPGSDEQY
TRBJ2-5,11,TRBV7-2,ASSFQPKETQY
TRBJ2-5,13,TRBV10-3,AISSGFSFGETQY
TRBJ2-1,15,TRBV18,ASSPRTGGPLGNEQF
TRBJ2-2,14,TRBV7-3,ASSPLEPANTGELF
TRBJ2-1,15,TRBV27,ASSFMGAGLAGNEQF
TRBJ1-5,16,TRBV10-1,ASSDPRGDRVFNQPQH
TRBJ2-4,11,TRBV7-2,ASSLAQKNIQY
TRBJ2-5,12,TRBV10-3,AISPVGNQETQY